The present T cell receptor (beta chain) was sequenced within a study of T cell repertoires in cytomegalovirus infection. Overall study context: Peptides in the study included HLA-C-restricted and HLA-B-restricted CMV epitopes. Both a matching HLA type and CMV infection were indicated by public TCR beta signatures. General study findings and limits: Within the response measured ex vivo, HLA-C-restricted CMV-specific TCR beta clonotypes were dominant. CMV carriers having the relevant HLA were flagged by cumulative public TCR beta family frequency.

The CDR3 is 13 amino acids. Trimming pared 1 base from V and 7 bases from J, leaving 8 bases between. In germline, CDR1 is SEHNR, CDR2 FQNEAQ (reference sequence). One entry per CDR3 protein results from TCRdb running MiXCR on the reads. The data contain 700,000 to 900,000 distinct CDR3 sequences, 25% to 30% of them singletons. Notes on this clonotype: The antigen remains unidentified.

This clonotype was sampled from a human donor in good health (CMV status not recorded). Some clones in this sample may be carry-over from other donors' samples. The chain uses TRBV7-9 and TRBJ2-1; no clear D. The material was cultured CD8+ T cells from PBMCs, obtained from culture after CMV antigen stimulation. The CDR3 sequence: CASSLGRTNEQFF. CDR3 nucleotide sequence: TGTGCCAGCAGCTTAGGGCGCACAAATGAGCAGTTCTTC.